These 14 T cell receptor beta chains share one sample of origin, sequenced in a study of shared clonotypes between healthy human individuals. Only in-frame clones appear in the TCRdb table, and some are missing; sequencing was by immunoSEQ multiplex PCR. The sample lists over 2 million clones; over 85% were seen once. The specimen sequenced was naive CD4+ T cells sorted from blood. Subset in this sample: CD45RA+ positively selected. Receptors originate from a man aged 18 to 35 in good health.

For the CDR3, the DNA is TGCGCCAGCAGCCAAGAGTCGGCCAGGGGAGATGGCTACACCTTC. The encoded protein is CASSQESARGDGYTF. The chain combines TRBV4-3 with TRBJ1-2, with a possible D match to TRBD1 (6 bases). Germline loops: CDR1 LGHNA, CDR2 YSLEER. This CDR3 is built from 15 residues. V was cut by 0 bases and J by 6 bases, with 14 bases left in between.

The chain links TRBV14 to TRBJ1-4, with 7 nucleotides matching TRBD1. The CDR3 sequence is 15 residues long. With V trimmed by 1 base and J by 1 base, 0 bases remained unmatched. Germline V gene data show CDR1 as SGHDN and CDR2 as FVKESK. CDR3 amino acids: CASSQAGGTNEKLFF. CDR3 nucleotide sequence: TGTGCCAGCAGCCAAGCAGGGGGAACTAATGAAAAACTGTTTTTT.

This chain links TRBV5-4 with TRBJ2-2; TRBD2 is a possible D gene (6 bases). Germline V gene lookup returns CDR1 SGHNT and CDR2 YYREEE (reference sequence). The CDR3 runs to 16 residues. V lost 1 base and J 0 bases, leaving 10 bases between the germline ends. The CDR3 region has the DNA TGTGCCAGCAGCTTGCTGACGGGAGCGAACACCGGGGAGCTGTTTTTT. Translating it yields CASSLLTGANTGELFF.

This rearrangement joins TRBV9 to TRBJ2-3; D tentatively fits TRBD1 or TRBD2 (5 bases each). Trimming stripped 2 bases from V and 4 bases from J, with 11 bases between. The CDR3 contains 14 residues. Looked up from germline, CDR1 is SGDLS and CDR2 is YYNGEE. The CDR3: CASSVSVGADTQYF. CDR3 in DNA: TGTGCCAGCAGCGTTTCAGTGGGGGCAGATACGCAGTATTTT.

The CDR3 DNA is TGTGCCAGCATTCCTAGCGGGGGCTCCTACGAGCAGTACTTC. This encodes CASIPSGGSYEQYF. The chain has TRBV2 and TRBJ2-7, with TRBD2 matching over 10 bases. V gave up 7 bases and J gave up 0 bases; unmatched junction bases: 3. Germline loops: CDR1 SNHLY, CDR2 FYNNEI. The length of the CDR3 is 14 residues.

The chain recombines TRBV2 with TRBJ1-1, with D possibly matching TRBD1 (5 bases). The CDR3 loop spans 15 amino acids. The germline gives CDR1 SNHLY, CDR2 FYNNEI. The V and J ends lost 7 bases and 3 bases respectively, with 18 bases between them. The CDR3 DNA is TGTGCCAGCAAGAATTCCGCAGGGAGACACACTGAAGCTTTCTTT. This sequence encodes CASKNSAGRHTEAFF.

A remark on this clone: The junction departs from germline at one end; a sequencing error may be responsible. This sequence joins TRBV7-7 and TRBJ2-7, with TRBD2 identical over 7 bases. The CDR3 covers 15 residues. The germline gives CDR1 SSHAT, CDR2 FNYEAQ (reference sequence). CDR3 sequence reads: CASSPSGAGVSEQYF. In DNA, the CDR3 is TGTGCTAGCAGCCCCTCCGGGGCGGGAGTCTCCGAGCAGTACTTC.

With regard to this clone: Additional DNA sequences in this sample encode the identical CDR3. This chain links TRBV10-3 with TRBJ2-7; no definite D call. V dropped 0 bases and J dropped 4 bases, with 4 bases sitting between them. The CDR3 contains 12 residues. CDR1 and CDR2 from the germline V gene are ENHRY and SYGVKD. For the CDR3, the DNA is TGTGCCATCAGTGAGTCCGGGTACGAGCAGTACTTC. This encodes CAISESGYEQYF.

This clone was observed once. J is TRBJ2-2 and V is TRBV5-4; D may be TRBD2 (7 bases). V shed 4 bases and J shed 4 bases, with 17 bases lying between them. The CDR3 consists of 16 residues. The germline V gene has CDR1 SGHNT and CDR2 YYREEE (reference sequence). CDR3 DNA: TGTGCCAGCAGCCCGCCAAGGGGGGGAGGCACCGGGGAGCTGTTTTTT. Residues: CASSPPRGGGTGELFF.

V and J are TRBV5-6 and TRBJ2-5, with D tentatively TRBD1 or TRBD2 (5 bases each). The CDR3 is 15 residues long. From germline, CDR1 is SGHDT and CDR2 YYEEEE. Trimming stripped 1 base from V and 1 base from J, with 11 bases between. CDR3 residues: CASSLYSRGQETQYF. The DNA of the CDR3 is TGTGCCAGCAGCTTGTACTCGAGGGGCCAAGAGACCCAGTACTTC. Supplemented by reference TRBV5-6 and TRBJ2-5, the full variable domain reads DAGVTQSPTHLIKTRGQQVTLRCSPKSGHDTVSWYQQALGQGPQFIFQYYEEEERQRGNFPDRFSGHQFPNYSSELNVNALLLGDSALYLCASSLYSRGQETQYFGPGTRLLVL.

To note about this clone: Other DNA sequences in this specimen translate into the identical CDR3. The V gene is TRBV6-1, the J gene TRBJ2-7; TRBD1 matches 8 bases. The germline V gene has CDR1 MNHNS and CDR2 SASEGT. CDR3 length equals 13 residues. V was clipped by 4 bases and J by 3 bases; unmatched bases: 2. CDR3 amino acids: CASSGDRGYEQYF. The CDR3 DNA sequence: TGTGCCAGCAGTGGTGACAGGGGCTACGAGCAGTACTTC.

The chain carries TRBV30 and TRBJ1-1; D perhaps matches TRBD1 (6 bases). V lost 3 bases and J lost 8, with 10 bases in between. This CDR3 is built from 11 residues. The germline CDR1 and CDR2 sequences are GTSNPN and SVGIG (reference sequence). In DNA form, the CDR3 reads TGTGCCTGGAGGAGGGGGTCGGAAGCTTTCTTT. Translation: CAWRRGSEAFF.

This clone was picked up one time. This chain joins TRBV6-5 and TRBJ2-1, with D unclear. The CDR3 has 15 residues. Deletions cut 0 bases from V and 9 bases from J, with 15 bases between. Germline V gene lookup returns CDR1 MNHEY and CDR2 SVGAGI. The CDR3 region has the DNA TGTGCCAGCAGTTACTCGATTAACGGTGGTGGTGAGCAGTTCTTC. It encodes CASSYSINGGGEQFF.

V and J are TRBV4-1 and TRBJ1-4; weak D call: TRBD1 (6 bases). V was trimmed by 4 bases and J by 7 bases, leaving 13 bases between them. The CDR3 consists of 14 residues. Germline CDR1 is MGHRA and CDR2 is YSYEKL. The CDR3 here is CASSLGGIGEKLFF. The CDR3 DNA sequence: TGCGCCAGCAGCCTTGGGGGCATCGGTGAAAAACTGTTTTTT.